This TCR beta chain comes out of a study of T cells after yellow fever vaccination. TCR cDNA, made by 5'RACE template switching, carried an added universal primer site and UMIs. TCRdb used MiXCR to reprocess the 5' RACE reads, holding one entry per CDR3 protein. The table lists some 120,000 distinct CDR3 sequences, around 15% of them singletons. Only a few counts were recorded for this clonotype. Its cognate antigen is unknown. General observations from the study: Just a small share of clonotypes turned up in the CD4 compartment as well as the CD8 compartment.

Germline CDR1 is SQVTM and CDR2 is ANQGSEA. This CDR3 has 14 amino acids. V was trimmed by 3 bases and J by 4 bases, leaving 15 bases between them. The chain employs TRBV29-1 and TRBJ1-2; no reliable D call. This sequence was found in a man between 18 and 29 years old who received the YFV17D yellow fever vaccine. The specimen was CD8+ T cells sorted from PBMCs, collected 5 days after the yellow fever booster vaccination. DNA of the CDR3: TGCAGCGTTGACTGGGCGGGGTTTGGCTATGGCTACACCTTC. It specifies CSVDWAGFGYGYTF.